This T cell receptor (beta chain) was identified during a study of control samples from healthy donors and cancer patients. TCRdb's copy holds only in-frame clones and misses some; the assay was immunoSEQ multiplex PCR. The data contain about 100,000 clones, approximately 80% of them singletons. CDR1 SGHVS and CDR2 FQNEAQ come from the germline V gene. CDR3 length equals 15 residues. The ends were cut back, 2 bases at V and 6 bases at J, with 16 bases in the middle. This clone appeared a few times. This receptor was identified in a man aged 18 to 30 in good health. Specimen: blood. This chain connects TRBV7-8 to TRBJ1-2, with D uncertain. CDR3 loop: CASSLLGLNLDGYTF. The CDR3 DNA follows: TGTGCCAGCAGCTTACTTGGACTTAACTTGGATGGCTACACCTTC.